The present TCR beta chain was sequenced within a study of cytomegalovirus exposure and HLA in healthy donors. The PCR ran on 60 Vbeta and 13 Jbeta primers. Sequencing was performed with immunoSEQ multiplex PCR; in TCRdb, only in-frame clones are kept and a portion is missing. Of 150,000 to 200,000 clones detected, approximately 85% appear once; the ten largest clones hold more than 1.5%. Losses at the gene ends were 8 bases for V and 3 bases for J; bases not matched to a gene: 9. The CDR3 is 15 residues long. Germline V gene lookup returns CDR1 LNHDA and CDR2 SQIVND (reference sequence). The TCR sequence derives from a girl aged 10 to 17 in good health and CMV-seropositive. Input material: PBMCs. The chain joins TRBV19 to TRBJ1-4, with 7 bases matching TRBD1. Here the CDR3 DNA reads TGTGCCAGTGGCCCGACAGGGTTTGCTAATGAAAAACTGTTTTTT. Amino acids: CASGPTGFANEKLFF.